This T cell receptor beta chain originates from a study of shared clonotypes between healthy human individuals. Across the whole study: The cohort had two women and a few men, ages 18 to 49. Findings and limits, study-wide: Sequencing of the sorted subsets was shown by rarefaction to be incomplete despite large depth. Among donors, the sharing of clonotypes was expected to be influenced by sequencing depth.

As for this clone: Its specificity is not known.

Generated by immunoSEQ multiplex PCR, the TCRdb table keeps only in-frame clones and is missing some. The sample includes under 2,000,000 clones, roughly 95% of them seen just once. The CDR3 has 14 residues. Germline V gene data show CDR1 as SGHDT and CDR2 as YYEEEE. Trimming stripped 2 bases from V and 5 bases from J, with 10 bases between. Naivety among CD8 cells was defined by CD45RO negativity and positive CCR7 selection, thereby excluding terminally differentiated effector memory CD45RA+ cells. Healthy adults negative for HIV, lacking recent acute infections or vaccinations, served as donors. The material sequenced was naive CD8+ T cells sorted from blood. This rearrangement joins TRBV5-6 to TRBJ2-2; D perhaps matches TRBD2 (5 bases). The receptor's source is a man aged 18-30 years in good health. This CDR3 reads CASSFAGETGELFF. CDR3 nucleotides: TGTGCCAGCAGCTTTGCTGGGGAGACCGGGGAGCTGTTTTTT.